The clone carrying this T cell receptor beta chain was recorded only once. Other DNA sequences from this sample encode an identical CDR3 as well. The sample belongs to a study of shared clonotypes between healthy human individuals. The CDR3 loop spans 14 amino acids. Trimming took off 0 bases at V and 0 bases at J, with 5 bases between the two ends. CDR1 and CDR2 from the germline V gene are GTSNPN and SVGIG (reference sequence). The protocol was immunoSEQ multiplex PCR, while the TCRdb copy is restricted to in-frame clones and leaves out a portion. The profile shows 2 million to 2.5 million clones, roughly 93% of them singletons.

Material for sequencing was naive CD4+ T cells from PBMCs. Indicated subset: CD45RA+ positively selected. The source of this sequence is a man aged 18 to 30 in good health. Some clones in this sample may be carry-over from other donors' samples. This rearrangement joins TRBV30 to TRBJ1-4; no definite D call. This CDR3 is CAWSVLATNEKLFF. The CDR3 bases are TGTGCCTGGAGTGTGTTAGCAACTAATGAAAAACTGTTTTTT.